The entry below describes one TCR beta chain. The sample's time point: peripheral blood 6 weeks after treatment start. These data belong to a study of PD-L1 blockade in urothelial cancer. CDR1 and CDR2 (germline): LNHDA, SQIVND (reference sequence). The CDR3 is made up of 15 amino acids. Germline trimming cut 6 bases from V and 9 bases from J; bases unmatched to any gene: 8. Libraries were prepared by immunoSEQ multiplex PCR; TCRdb keeps only in-frame clonotypes and omits some of them. Among 80,000 to 95,000 clones listed, around four fifths were seen once. This receptor was taken from a man between 65 and 80 years old with urothelial cancer. The specimen was PBMCs, collected around atezolizumab (anti-PD-L1) treatment. The J gene is TRBJ2-1, the V gene TRBV19; TRBD2 matches 13 bases. CDR3 sequence: CASSPLAGGPVEQFF. CDR3 bases: TGTGCCAGTAGCCCACTAGCGGGAGGGCCCGTTGAGCAGTTCTTC. Looking up the rest from reference TRBV19 and TRBJ2-1 gives the full variable domain: DGGITQSPKYLFRKEGQNVTLSCEQNLNHDAMYWYRQDPGQGLRLIYYSQIVNDFQKGDIAEGYSVSREKKESFPLTVTSAQKNPTAFYLCASSPLAGGPVEQFFGPGTRLTVL.